These 18 T cell receptor beta chains were sequenced from one sample in a study of chronic HIV infection and antiretroviral therapy. From the 5' RACE reads, TCRdb called clonotypes with MiXCR, one entry per CDR3 protein. Seen here are tens of thousands of distinct CDR3 sequences, around 8.7% observed once, and the top ten hold around 2.9%. Sequenced: peripheral blood. These receptors originate from an adult who had HIV and had not received antiretroviral therapy, or was an uninfected healthy control (not recorded which).

About this clonotype: The junction and the germline gene differ at one end; a read error may be behind it. The V gene is TRBV19, the J gene TRBJ1-1; 10 positions agree with TRBD1. CDR1 and CDR2 from the germline V gene are LNHDA and SQIVND (reference sequence). The CDR3 covers 19 residues. DNA of the CDR3: TGTGCCAGTAATCCGCGATTTATCCCGGGACAGGGGCAGAACACTGAAACTTTCTTT. Translation gives CASNPRFIPGQGQNTETFF. Together with reference TRBV19 and TRBJ1-1, the CDR3 gives the full variable domain: DGGITQSPKYLFRKEGQNVTLSCEQNLNHDAMYWYRQDPGQGLRLIYYSQIVNDFQKGDIAEGYSVSREKKESFPLTVTSAQKNPTAFYLCASNPRFIPGQGQNTETFFGQGTRLTVV.

This clonotype was detected only a few times. V gene TRBV5-1 combines with J gene TRBJ2-7; weak D call: TRBD1 (6 bases). Germline values: CDR1 SGHRS, CDR2 YFSETQ. This CDR3 spans 13 amino acids. Trimming took off 3 bases at V and 3 bases at J, with 10 bases between the two ends. The CDR3 reads CASSWGPGYEQYF. CDR3 nucleotides: TGCGCCAGCAGCTGGGGGCCAGGCTACGAGCAGTACTTC.

This clonotype has only a few counts. The chain uses TRBV10-3 and TRBJ2-7, with TRBD1 identical over 8 bases. The CDR3 totals 13 residues. The V and J ends lost 6 bases and 2 bases, in that order; junction bases with no gene match: 3. CDR1 is ENHRY and CDR2 is SYGVKD in the germline V gene. CDR3: CAISPGGPYEQYF. For the CDR3, the DNA is TGTGCCATCAGCCCAGGGGGCCCCTACGAGCAGTACTTC.

This clonotype was picked up a small number of times. The V gene is TRBV28, the J gene TRBJ1-1; 8 nucleotides align to TRBD1. The CDR3 spans 14 residues. V lost 8 bases to trimming and J lost 1 base; unmatched junction nucleotides: 6. Germline V gene sequence: CDR1 MDHEN, CDR2 SYDVKM. The CDR3 coding sequence is TGTGCCAGCCGAGGGACAGGCCGGAACACTGAAGCTTTCTTT. It encodes CASRGTGRNTEAFF.

The V call is TRBV27, the J call TRBJ2-5, with no clear D. This CDR3 has 13 residues. V lost 8 bases and J 5 bases, leaving 15 bases between the germline ends. Germline values: CDR1 MNHEY, CDR2 SMNVEV (reference sequence). The CDR3 nucleotides are TGTGCCAGCCGGCCCCGCGGTGGGGAGACCCAGTACTTC. Translation: CASRPRGGETQYF.

This clonotype was detected many times. V and J are TRBV7-3 and TRBJ2-7; D is unclear. CDR3 size: 11 residues. V was cut by 1 base and J by 4 bases, with 2 bases left in between. Germline V gene data show CDR1 as SGHTA and CDR2 as FQGTGA. The CDR3 loop reads CASSLRYEQYF. In DNA form, the CDR3 reads TGTGCCAGCAGCTTAAGATACGAGCAGTACTTC.

The table lists this clonotype with a few counts. CDR3 loop: CASSLNGAQGTTEAFF. CDR3 bases: TGCGCCAGCAGCTTGAACGGGGCTCAGGGGACCACTGAAGCTTTCTTT. The V call is TRBV5-1, the J call TRBJ1-1; tentative D call: TRBD1 (6 bases). Trimming left V 1 base short and J 4 bases short, with 17 bases between. The CDR3 runs 16 residues. From germline, CDR1 is SGHRS and CDR2 YFSETQ.

In this sample, this clonotype turned up many times. The rearrangement joins TRBV27 to TRBJ2-7; 8 positions match TRBD2. The CDR3 has 16 amino acids. The germline V gene has CDR1 MNHEY and CDR2 SMNVEV (reference sequence). The V and J ends lost 6 bases and 0 bases, in that order; junction bases with no gene match: 10. For the CDR3, the DNA is TGTGCCAGCAGAAAACTAGCGGCCCAGAGCTCCTACGAGCAGTACTTC. This encodes CASRKLAAQSSYEQYF.

This clonotype occurred many times. The rearrangement joins TRBV28 to TRBJ2-1; tentative D call: TRBD2 (5 bases). The CDR3 runs to 12 residues. Trimming stripped 10 bases from V and 3 bases from J, with 10 bases between. Germline V gene sequence: CDR1 MDHEN, CDR2 SYDVKM. CDR3 nucleotides: TGTGCCATCAGCGGATTCTACAATGAGCAGTTCTTC. This translates into CAISGFYNEQFF.

A remark on this clonotype: An end of the junction does not agree with germline; a read error may underlie this. CDR3 DNA sequence: TGCAGCGTTGAAAATCTGGGGGCCGGTACTGAAACTTTCTTT. Translating gives CSVENLGAGTETFF. The V and J genes are TRBV29-1 and TRBJ1-1, with D possibly being TRBD1 (6 bases). CDR1 SQVTM and CDR2 ANQGSEA come from the germline V gene. There are 14 residues in the CDR3.

Only a few counts were recorded for this clonotype. This chain connects TRBV28 to TRBJ1-5, with 8 bases lining up with TRBD1. The CDR3 consists of 14 residues. Germline CDR1 MDHEN, CDR2 SYDVKM. V dropped 6 bases and J dropped 6; count of bases not matched to a gene: 7. The CDR3 DNA follows: TGTGCCAGCAGATTGCAGGGGGCGGGTCAGCCCCAGCATTTT. Encoded protein: CASRLQGAGQPQHF.

V is TRBV28 and J is TRBJ1-2, with 8 bases matching TRBD1. This CDR3 is 12 amino acids long. Germline CDR1 is MDHEN and CDR2 is SYDVKM. V shed 11 bases and J 6 bases; nucleotides not matched to a gene: 8. The CDR3 coding sequence is TGTGCCCACCGGACAGGGATGAATGGCTACACCTTC. It translates to CAHRTGMNGYTF.

This clonotype has at least ten counts. The V gene is TRBV7-9, the J gene TRBJ2-1, with D possibly matching TRBD1 (5 bases). Trimming took 1 base from V and 1 from J, leaving 11 bases between them. Germline-derived CDR1 and CDR2 are SEHNR and FQNEAQ (reference sequence). The length of the CDR3 is 16 residues. In DNA form, the CDR3 reads TGTGCCAGCAGCTTAGAAGGGGTAGGGTCCTACAATGAGCAGTTCTTC. Its protein product is CASSLEGVGSYNEQFF.

This clonotype was seen ten or more times. The chain combines TRBV28 with TRBJ1-2; D not resolved. The V gene lost 6 bases and the J gene lost 6 bases, with 8 bases spanning the gap. This CDR3 has 11 residues. CDR1 MDHEN and CDR2 SYDVKM come from the germline V gene. The CDR3 loop reads CASRDLDGYTF. The DNA for the CDR3 is TGTGCCAGCAGGGACTTGGATGGCTACACCTTC.

The V call is TRBV5-1, the J call TRBJ2-5, with D hard to call. CDR3 length: 12 residues. Trimming removed 2 bases at V and 2 bases at J, with 4 bases between. CDR1 SGHRS and CDR2 YFSETQ come from the germline V gene. CDR3 loop: CASSFQQETQYF. As DNA, the CDR3 is TGCGCCAGCAGCTTTCAACAAGAGACCCAGTACTTC.

The chain joins TRBV9 to TRBJ2-2, with D hard to call. Trimming removed 4 bases from V and 2 bases from J, with 9 bases in between. CDR1 is SGDLS and CDR2 is YYNGEE in the germline V gene. The CDR3 totals 14 residues. CDR3 sequence: CASSSRINTGELFF. CDR3 nucleotide sequence: TGTGCCAGCAGCTCCAGGATAAACACCGGGGAGCTGTTTTTT.

This clonotype has ten or more counts. This chain uses TRBV5-4 with TRBJ2-6; no reliable D call. V lost 3 bases to trimming and J lost 4 bases, with 14 bases between them. Germline CDR1 is SGHNT and CDR2 is YYREEE (reference sequence). This CDR3 has 16 residues. Here the CDR3 reads CASSWKTASGANVLTF. Here the CDR3 DNA reads TGTGCCAGCAGCTGGAAGACCGCGTCAGGGGCCAACGTCCTGACTTTC.

This clonotype is judged medium-sized. The chain carries TRBV9 and TRBJ2-1; D call uncertain. Trimming removed 3 bases at V and 7 bases at J, with 11 bases between. The CDR3 loop spans 13 amino acids. Germline V CDR1 and CDR2: SGDLS, YYNGEE. CDR3 region: CASSGSLGNEQFF. In DNA form, the CDR3 reads TGTGCCAGCAGCGGCAGTCTAGGGAATGAGCAGTTCTTC.